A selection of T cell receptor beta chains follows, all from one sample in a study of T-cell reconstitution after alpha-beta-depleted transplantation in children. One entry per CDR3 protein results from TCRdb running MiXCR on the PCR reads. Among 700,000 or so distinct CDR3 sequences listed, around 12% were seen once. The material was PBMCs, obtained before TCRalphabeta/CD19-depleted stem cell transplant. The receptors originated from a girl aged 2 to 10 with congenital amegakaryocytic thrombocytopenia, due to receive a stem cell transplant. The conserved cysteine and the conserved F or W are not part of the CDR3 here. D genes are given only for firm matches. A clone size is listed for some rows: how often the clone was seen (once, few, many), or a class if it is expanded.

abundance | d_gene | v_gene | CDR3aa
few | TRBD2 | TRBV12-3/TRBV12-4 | ASRGLAGVREQF
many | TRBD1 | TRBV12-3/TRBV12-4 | ASRLTGVGYGYT
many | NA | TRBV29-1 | SARFGVIPNEQF
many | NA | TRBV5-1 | ASSLARLVNEQF
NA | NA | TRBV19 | ASTASGNQPQH
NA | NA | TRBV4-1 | ASSFEGLGEKLF
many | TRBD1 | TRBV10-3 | AISESGQPNTGELF
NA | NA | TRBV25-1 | ASSGLVTSTPYEQY
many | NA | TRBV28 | ASSLRAGQSYEQY
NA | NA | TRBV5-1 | ASSLSPGSGANVLT
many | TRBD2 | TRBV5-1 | ASSFASGRGETQY
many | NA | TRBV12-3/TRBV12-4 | ASSVRGRAETQY
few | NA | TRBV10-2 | ASRDRNGAYNEQF
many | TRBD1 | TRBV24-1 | ATSEPGGGYGYT
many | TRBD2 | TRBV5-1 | ASSQSGGRTGELF
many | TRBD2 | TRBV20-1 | SARVPSGGNYEQY
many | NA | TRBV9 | ASSERTGQETQY
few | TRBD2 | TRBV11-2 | ASSEPGLAVYNEQF
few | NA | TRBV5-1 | ASSFTGDYEQY
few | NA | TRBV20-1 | SARSSTNTDTQY
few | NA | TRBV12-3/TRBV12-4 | ASRRSGGKPQH
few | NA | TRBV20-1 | SADGVIDTQY
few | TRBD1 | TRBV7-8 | ASSLAGTGRTGELF
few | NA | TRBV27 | ASIGGTTAGGEQY
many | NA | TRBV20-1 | SARDAGFRAGELF
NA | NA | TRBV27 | ASSSPPRSGDEQF
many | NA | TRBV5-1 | ASSLDRDQQY
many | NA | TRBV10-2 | ASSTGFYTQY
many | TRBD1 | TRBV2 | ASRAGTGTNEQF
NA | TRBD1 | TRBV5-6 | ASSLTGGASDTEAF
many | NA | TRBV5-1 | ASSLRTYNEQF
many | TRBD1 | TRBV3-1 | ASRTGGALNSPLH
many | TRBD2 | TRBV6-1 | ASSDSSGSTGELF
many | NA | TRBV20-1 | SAMHAGEDYGYT
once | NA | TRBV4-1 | ASTPELYRDREHRELF
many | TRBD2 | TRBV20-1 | SAEAGSSTDTQY
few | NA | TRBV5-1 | ASRRSGDIGEQY
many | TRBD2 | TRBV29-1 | SPRWAGVTDTQY
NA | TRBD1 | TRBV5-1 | ASSIGDRGYEQF